These T cell receptor beta chains were read from a single sample in a study of Graves' ophthalmopathy and Graves' hyperthyroidism. MiXCR, applied by TCRdb to the multiplex PCR reads, yields one record per CDR3 protein. The data hold 260,000 or so distinct CDR3 sequences, with around 42% observed a single time. The sequencing sample was made of peripheral blood. Source of these receptors: an adult man with Graves' ophthalmopathy. CDR3s include the opening cysteine and the closing phenylalanine or tryptophan. The D gene is left open where the match is weak. A clone size is listed for some rows: how often the clone was seen (once, few, many), or a class if it is expanded.

d_call: .; clone_size: few; j_call: TRBJ1-2; v_call: TRBV9; cdr3_aa: CASSVEGGYGYTF; cdr3_nt: TGTGCCAGCAGCGTAGAGGGCGGGTATGGCTACACCTTC
d_call: .; clone_size: few; j_call: TRBJ1-4; v_call: TRBV29-1; cdr3_aa: CSVDPATNEKLFF; cdr3_nt: TGCAGCGTTGATCCTGCAACTAATGAAAAACTGTTTTTT
d_call: .; clone_size: .; j_call: TRBJ2-7; v_call: TRBV5-1; cdr3_aa: CASRGGPDSYEQYF; cdr3_nt: TGCGCCAGCAGAGGGGGACCTGACTCCTACGAGCAGTACTTC
d_call: .; clone_size: few; j_call: TRBJ1-1; v_call: TRBV20-1; cdr3_aa: CSARDPWRGFTEAFF; cdr3_nt: TGCAGTGCTAGAGATCCCTGGCGGGGCTTTACTGAAGCTTTCTTT
d_call: TRBD1; clone_size: .; j_call: TRBJ2-7; v_call: TRBV2; cdr3_aa: CASSAGGVYEQYF; cdr3_nt: TGTGCCAGCAGTGCAGGGGGCGTCTACGAGCAGTACTTC
d_call: .; clone_size: few; j_call: TRBJ1-5; v_call: TRBV6-6; cdr3_aa: CASSYSGSNQPQHF; cdr3_nt: TGTGCCAGCAGTTACTCGGGAAGCAATCAGCCCCAGCATTTT
d_call: TRBD1; clone_size: .; j_call: TRBJ2-7; v_call: TRBV10-2; cdr3_aa: CASSWGQGPLEQYF; cdr3_nt: TGTGCCAGCAGTTGGGGACAGGGACCCCTCGAGCAGTACTTC
d_call: .; clone_size: few; j_call: TRBJ1-1; v_call: TRBV19; cdr3_aa: CASKRTGNTEAFF; cdr3_nt: TGTGCCAGTAAGCGGACGGGGAACACTGAAGCTTTCTTT
d_call: .; clone_size: .; j_call: TRBJ1-2; v_call: TRBV4-2; cdr3_aa: CASSQKVDSYGYTF; cdr3_nt: TGTGCCAGCAGCCAAAAAGTAGACAGCTATGGCTACACCTTC
d_call: TRBD2; clone_size: .; j_call: TRBJ2-7; v_call: TRBV25-1; cdr3_aa: CASSFALLAREASEQYF; cdr3_nt: TGTGCCAGCAGCTTTGCCCTCCTAGCGCGGGAGGCTAGCGAGCAGTACTTC
d_call: .; clone_size: .; j_call: TRBJ1-2; v_call: TRBV12-3/TRBV12-4; cdr3_aa: CASSLEGLYGYTF; cdr3_nt: TGTGCCAGCAGTTTAGAAGGACTCTATGGCTACACCTTC
d_call: TRBD1; clone_size: .; j_call: TRBJ1-1; v_call: TRBV6-1; cdr3_aa: CASLTGGNTEAFF; cdr3_nt: TGTGCCAGCTTGACAGGGGGGAACACTGAAGCTTTCTTT
d_call: .; clone_size: .; j_call: TRBJ2-6; v_call: TRBV19; cdr3_aa: CASSMGRRSGANVLTF; cdr3_nt: TGTGCCAGTAGTATGGGACGGCGCTCTGGGGCCAACGTCCTGACTTTC
d_call: .; clone_size: .; j_call: TRBJ2-2; v_call: TRBV7-8; cdr3_aa: CASSGRQDLRELFF; cdr3_nt: TGTGCCAGCAGTGGACGGCAGGATTTGAGGGAGCTGTTTTTT
d_call: .; clone_size: .; j_call: TRBJ2-2; v_call: TRBV24-1; cdr3_aa: CATSEQSTGELFF; cdr3_nt: TGTGCCACCAGTGAACAGAGCACCGGGGAGCTGTTTTTT
d_call: TRBD1; clone_size: many; j_call: TRBJ1-2; v_call: TRBV9; cdr3_aa: CASSVMAGGRYGYTF; cdr3_nt: TGTGCCAGCAGCGTCATGGCAGGGGGTCGGTATGGCTACACCTTC
d_call: .; clone_size: few; j_call: TRBJ1-2; v_call: TRBV15; cdr3_aa: CATSREAARNYGYTF; cdr3_nt: TGTGCCACCAGCAGAGAGGCAGCCCGTAACTATGGCTACACCTTC
d_call: TRBD2; clone_size: .; j_call: TRBJ2-2; v_call: TRBV2; cdr3_aa: CASSLTSGYTGELFF; cdr3_nt: TGTGCCAGCAGCCTCACTAGCGGGTACACCGGGGAGCTGTTTTTT
d_call: TRBD2; clone_size: .; j_call: TRBJ2-2; v_call: TRBV10-3; cdr3_aa: CALREANTGELFF; cdr3_nt: TGTGCCCTCCGGGAGGCGAACACCGGGGAGCTGTTTTTT
d_call: TRBD1; clone_size: .; j_call: TRBJ2-7; v_call: TRBV5-4; cdr3_aa: CASSLPTGMGEQYF; cdr3_nt: TGTGCCAGCAGCTTACCGACAGGGATGGGCGAGCAGTACTTC
d_call: TRBD1; clone_size: few; j_call: TRBJ1-6; v_call: TRBV7-9; cdr3_aa: CASSPGQVNSPLHF; cdr3_nt: TGTGCCAGCAGCCCGGGACAGGTTAATTCACCCCTCCACTTT
d_call: .; clone_size: .; j_call: TRBJ1-2; v_call: TRBV7-9; cdr3_aa: CASSARSEVGAGGYTF; cdr3_nt: TGTGCCAGCAGCGCCAGGTCCGAGGTGGGGGCGGGAGGCTACACCTTC
d_call: .; clone_size: .; j_call: TRBJ1-6; v_call: TRBV6-5; cdr3_aa: CASSYSAIHDIYNSPLHF; cdr3_nt: TGTGCCAGCAGTTACTCGGCGATACACGATATTTATAATTCACCCCTCCACTTT
d_call: TRBD1; clone_size: few; j_call: TRBJ1-6; v_call: TRBV11-2; cdr3_aa: CASSYRQGNSPLHF; cdr3_nt: TGTGCCAGCAGCTACAGACAGGGGAATTCACCCCTCCACTTT
d_call: .; clone_size: many; j_call: TRBJ2-6; v_call: TRBV10-3; cdr3_aa: CAISYSGSGANVLTF; cdr3_nt: TGTGCCATCAGTTACTCCGGGTCTGGGGCCAACGTCCTGACTTTC
d_call: .; clone_size: .; j_call: TRBJ2-7; v_call: TRBV9; cdr3_aa: CASSVQGGGEQYF; cdr3_nt: TGTGCCAGCAGCGTACAGGGGGGGGGCGAGCAGTACTTC
d_call: TRBD1; clone_size: .; j_call: TRBJ2-7; v_call: TRBV28; cdr3_aa: CASSSSGTGVIEQYF; cdr3_nt: TGTGCCAGCAGTTCGTCCGGGACAGGGGTAATTGAGCAGTACTTC
d_call: .; clone_size: few; j_call: TRBJ1-2; v_call: TRBV6-5; cdr3_aa: CASSYGGYYTF; cdr3_nt: TGTGCCAGCAGTTACGGGGGTTACTACACCTTC
d_call: TRBD1; clone_size: .; j_call: TRBJ2-5; v_call: TRBV20-1; cdr3_aa: CSARTGGETLYF; cdr3_nt: TGCAGTGCTCGGACAGGGGGTGAGACCCTGTACTTC
d_call: .; clone_size: .; j_call: TRBJ2-2; v_call: TRBV9; cdr3_aa: CASTSEGGRGTGELFF; cdr3_nt: TGTGCCAGCACCTCGGAGGGGGGCCGTGGTACCGGGGAGCTGTTTTTT
d_call: TRBD1; clone_size: few; j_call: TRBJ1-2; v_call: TRBV10-3; cdr3_aa: CAISEPGTVDYGYTF; cdr3_nt: TGTGCCATCAGCGAGCCCGGGACAGTCGATTATGGCTACACCTTC
d_call: TRBD1; clone_size: .; j_call: TRBJ2-2; v_call: TRBV29-1; cdr3_aa: CSVGQGMHGELFF; cdr3_nt: TGCAGCGTTGGACAGGGGATGCACGGGGAGCTGTTTTTT
d_call: .; clone_size: .; j_call: TRBJ1-5; v_call: TRBV6-6; cdr3_aa: CATGAGTAQPQHF; cdr3_nt: TGTGCCACAGGGGCAGGGACCGCCCAGCCCCAGCATTTT
d_call: .; clone_size: .; j_call: TRBJ1-1; v_call: TRBV7-2; cdr3_aa: CASSLPTGAEAFF; cdr3_nt: TGTGCCAGCAGCTTACCCACGGGTGCTGAAGCTTTCTTT
d_call: TRBD1; clone_size: .; j_call: TRBJ1-5; v_call: TRBV2; cdr3_aa: CASSPDRGRGQPQHF; cdr3_nt: TGTGCCAGCAGCCCGGACAGGGGGCGCGGACAGCCCCAGCATTTT
d_call: .; clone_size: few; j_call: TRBJ2-7; v_call: TRBV19; cdr3_aa: CASIDSSYEQYF; cdr3_nt: TGTGCCAGTATCGACAGTTCCTACGAGCAGTACTTC
d_call: TRBD1; clone_size: .; j_call: TRBJ1-2; v_call: TRBV19; cdr3_aa: CASTPGQGGSYGYTF; cdr3_nt: TGTGCCAGTACCCCGGGACAGGGGGGTTCCTATGGCTACACCTTC
d_call: .; clone_size: .; j_call: TRBJ1-1; v_call: TRBV2; cdr3_aa: CASRGGSPNTEAFF; cdr3_nt: TGTGCCAGCAGGGGAGGTTCTCCGAACACTGAAGCTTTCTTT
d_call: TRBD2; clone_size: .; j_call: TRBJ2-7; v_call: TRBV7-6; cdr3_aa: CASSSGLAGEYGRYEQYF; cdr3_nt: TGTGCCAGCAGCTCGGGACTAGCGGGAGAGTATGGACGCTACGAGCAGTACTTC
d_call: TRBD1; clone_size: .; j_call: TRBJ2-7; v_call: TRBV28; cdr3_aa: CASSFGGTGGDEQYF; cdr3_nt: TGTGCCAGCAGTTTCGGCGGGACAGGGGGCGACGAGCAGTACTTC
d_call: .; clone_size: .; j_call: TRBJ1-1; v_call: TRBV5-5; cdr3_aa: CASSRSQNTEAFF; cdr3_nt: TGTGCCAGCAGCCGAAGTCAGAACACTGAAGCTTTCTTT
d_call: .; clone_size: few; j_call: TRBJ1-6; v_call: TRBV6-1; cdr3_aa: CASLAGAENSPLHF; cdr3_nt: TGTGCCAGCCTTGCCGGGGCTGAGAATTCACCCCTCCACTTT
d_call: TRBD1; clone_size: few; j_call: TRBJ2-6; v_call: TRBV9; cdr3_aa: CASSVATNRGSSGANVLTF; cdr3_nt: TGTGCCAGCAGCGTAGCTACTAACAGGGGTAGCTCTGGGGCCAACGTCCTGACTTTC
d_call: .; clone_size: few; j_call: TRBJ2-7; v_call: TRBV3-1; cdr3_aa: CASSQVKREQYF; cdr3_nt: TGTGCCAGCAGCCAAGTTAAGCGTGAGCAGTACTTC
d_call: .; clone_size: .; j_call: TRBJ2-5; v_call: TRBV5-4; cdr3_aa: CASSLMQGLMRETQYF; cdr3_nt: TGTGCCAGCAGCTTGATGCAGGGACTTATGAGGGAGACCCAGTACTTC
d_call: .; clone_size: once; j_call: TRBJ1-4; v_call: TRBV9; cdr3_aa: CASSLSLQGNGEKLFF; cdr3_nt: TGTGCCAGCAGCTTATCCCTCCAGGGGAACGGCGAAAAACTGTTTTTT
d_call: TRBD1; clone_size: few; j_call: TRBJ2-5; v_call: TRBV20-1; cdr3_aa: CSARGDRAETQYF; cdr3_nt: TGCAGTGCCCGAGGTGACAGGGCAGAGACCCAGTACTTC
d_call: .; clone_size: .; j_call: TRBJ2-7; v_call: TRBV27; cdr3_aa: CASRPGQSYEQYF; cdr3_nt: TGTGCCAGCAGACCAGGACAGAGCTACGAGCAGTACTTC
d_call: TRBD1; clone_size: .; j_call: TRBJ1-2; v_call: TRBV12-3/TRBV12-4; cdr3_aa: CASSLTSGTGQDYGYTF; cdr3_nt: TGTGCCAGCAGCCTTACCTCCGGGACAGGACAAGATTATGGCTACACCTTC
d_call: .; clone_size: once; j_call: TRBJ2-2; v_call: TRBV9; cdr3_aa: CASSAGIQVYTGELFF; cdr3_nt: TGTGCCAGCAGCGCGGGGATTCAGGTTTACACCGGGGAGCTGTTTTTT
d_call: .; clone_size: .; j_call: TRBJ1-5; v_call: TRBV28; cdr3_aa: CASSIGQRAHQPQHF; cdr3_nt: TGTGCCAGCAGTATTGGACAGAGGGCACATCAGCCCCAGCATTTT
d_call: TRBD1; clone_size: .; j_call: TRBJ2-7; v_call: TRBV20-1; cdr3_aa: CSASFGTGVSEQYF; cdr3_nt: TGCAGTGCTAGTTTCGGGACAGGGGTGAGCGAGCAGTACTTC
d_call: .; clone_size: .; j_call: TRBJ1-2; v_call: TRBV10-3; cdr3_aa: CANNGYYGYTF; cdr3_nt: TGTGCCAACAACGGGTATTATGGCTACACCTTC
d_call: .; clone_size: few; j_call: TRBJ1-5; v_call: TRBV7-9; cdr3_aa: CASSVGGASNQPQHF; cdr3_nt: TGTGCCAGCAGCGTGGGGGGGGCTAGCAATCAGCCCCAGCATTTT
d_call: .; clone_size: few; j_call: TRBJ2-7; v_call: TRBV19; cdr3_aa: CASSKQMSSYEQYF; cdr3_nt: TGTGCCAGTAGTAAACAGATGAGCTCCTACGAGCAGTACTTC